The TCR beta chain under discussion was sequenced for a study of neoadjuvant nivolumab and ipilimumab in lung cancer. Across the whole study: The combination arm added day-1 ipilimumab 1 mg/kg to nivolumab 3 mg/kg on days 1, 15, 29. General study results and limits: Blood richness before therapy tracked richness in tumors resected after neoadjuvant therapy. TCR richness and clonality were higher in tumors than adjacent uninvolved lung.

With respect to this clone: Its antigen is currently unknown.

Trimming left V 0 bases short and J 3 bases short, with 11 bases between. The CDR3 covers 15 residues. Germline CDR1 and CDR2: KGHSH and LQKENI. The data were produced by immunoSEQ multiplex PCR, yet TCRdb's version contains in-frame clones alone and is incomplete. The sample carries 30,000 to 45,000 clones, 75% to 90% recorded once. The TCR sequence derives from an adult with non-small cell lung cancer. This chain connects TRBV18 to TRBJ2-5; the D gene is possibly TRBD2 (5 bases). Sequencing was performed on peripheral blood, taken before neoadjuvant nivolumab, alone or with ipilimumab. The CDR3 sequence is CASSPPAAPEETQYF. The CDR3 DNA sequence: TGTGCCAGCTCACCACCAGCGGCCCCTGAAGAGACCCAGTACTTC.